Below are 22 T cell receptor beta chains sequenced from a single sample in a study of identical twins. TCRdb ran MiXCR on the 5' RACE reads and lists one entry per CDR3 protein. This table holds 200,000 to 250,000 distinct CDR3 sequences, 7.5% found once. This sample also belongs to another study, concerning yellow fever vaccine responses in identical twins.

The specimen was CD8+ T cells sorted from blood. The origin of the receptors is a young woman in good health.

This clonotype was observed at least ten times. V and J are TRBV4-1 and TRBJ1-1, with TRBD1 identical over 7 bases. V lost 1 base, J lost 0 bases, and 8 bases stayed unmatched. Per the germline V gene, CDR1 is MGHRA and CDR2 is YSYEKL. This CDR3 spans 17 amino acids. CDR3 sequence reads: CASSQATGWGMNTEAFF. In DNA, the CDR3 is TGCGCCAGCAGCCAAGCGACAGGGTGGGGGATGAACACTGAAGCTTTCTTT.

At least ten counts were recorded for this clonotype. The chain is built from TRBV27 and TRBJ1-2; D is unresolved. CDR3 size: 15 residues. Per the germline V gene, CDR1 is MNHEY and CDR2 is SMNVEV (reference sequence). The V and J ends lost 0 bases and 6 bases respectively, with 14 bases between them. CDR3 coding DNA: TGTGCCAGCAGTTTATCCTTGGGCTCCCGGGATGGCTACACCTTC. Its protein is CASSLSLGSRDGYTF.

At least ten counts were recorded for this clonotype. This chain joins TRBV7-9 and TRBJ2-1, with TRBD2 as a possible D gene (6 bases). The V gene lost 5 bases and the J gene lost 1 base, with 9 bases spanning the gap. Germline values: CDR1 SEHNR, CDR2 FQNEAQ (reference sequence). CDR3 size: 14 residues. CDR3 sequence reads: CASSQRESYNEQFF. The CDR3 region has the DNA TGTGCCAGCAGCCAACGGGAGTCCTACAATGAGCAGTTCTTC. The whole variable domain, remainder taken from reference TRBV7-9 and TRBJ2-1, is DTGVSQNPRHKITKRGQNVTFRCDPISEHNRLYWYRQTLGQGPEFLTYFQNEAQLEKSRLLSDRFSAERPKGSFSTLEIQRTEQGDSAMYLCASSQRESYNEQFFGPGTRLTVL.

This clonotype has just a few counts. The J gene is TRBJ1-2, the V gene TRBV5-1; D may be TRBD1 (6 bases). The CDR3 has 13 residues. V dropped 3 bases and J dropped 4 bases, with 10 bases sitting between them. Germline assignment: CDR1 SGHRS and CDR2 YFSETQ. CDR3 bases: TGCGCCAGCAGCTGGGGACACTCCTATGGCTACACCTTC. This encodes CASSWGHSYGYTF. The full variable domain, with the rest looked up from reference TRBV5-1 and TRBJ1-2, is KAGVTQTPRYLIKTRGQQVTLSCSPISGHRSVSWYQQTPGQGLQFLFEYFSETQRNKGNFPGRFSGRQFSNSRSEMNVSTLELGDSALYLCASSWGHSYGYTFGSGTRLTVV.

This clonotype appeared a few times. The chain employs TRBV13 and TRBJ1-1; D is unclear. Germline assignment: CDR1 PRHDT and CDR2 FYEKMQ (reference sequence). This CDR3 has 15 residues. V was trimmed by 5 bases and J by 1 base, leaving 14 bases between them. This CDR3 is CASSPPSLENTEAFF. For the CDR3, the DNA is TGTGCCAGCAGCCCCCCGTCGTTAGAGAACACTGAAGCTTTCTTT.

The table lists this clonotype with a few counts. The CDR3 sequence is CASSPSPRVTEAFF. The CDR3 nucleotides read TGTGCCAGCAGCCCTAGCCCCCGGGTCACTGAAGCTTTCTTT. The chain is built from TRBV27 and TRBJ1-1; D is ambiguous. CDR1 and CDR2 (germline): MNHEY, SMNVEV (reference sequence). The germline V and J ends were trimmed by 6 bases and 4 bases, with 15 bases remaining between them. This CDR3 region has 14 residues.

This clonotype has just a few counts. The rearrangement joins TRBV4-1 to TRBJ2-2, with D hard to call. From germline, CDR1 is MGHRA and CDR2 YSYEKL. V was cut by 2 bases and J by 5 bases, with 6 bases left in between. The CDR3 has 13 residues. The CDR3 nucleotides read TGCGCCAGCAGCCAATCCGTTACCGGGGAGCTGTTTTTT. The encoded protein is CASSQSVTGELFF.

The chain carries TRBV7-8 and TRBJ2-1; the match to TRBD2 covers 14 bases. Trimming removed 10 bases from V and 3 bases from J; junction bases left unmatched: 8. This CDR3 region has 16 residues. Germline CDR1 SGHVS, CDR2 FQNEAQ. The CDR3 protein is CATGLAGGRDYNEQFF. The CDR3 region has the DNA TGTGCCACCGGACTAGCGGGAGGCCGTGACTACAATGAGCAGTTCTTC.

This clonotype was observed at least ten times. The V gene is TRBV29-1, the J gene TRBJ2-7, with no clear D. V lost 5 bases, J lost 1 base, and 6 bases lay in between. CDR3 length: 11 amino acids. Germline CDR1 and CDR2: SQVTM and ANQGSEA. The CDR3 sequence is CSVSTSYEQYF. CDR3 coding DNA: TGCAGCGTTTCGACATCCTACGAGCAGTACTTC.

This clonotype was seen at least ten times. The gene calls are TRBV5-6 and TRBJ2-7, with no clear D. V was shortened by 3 bases and J by 0 bases, with 4 bases between the two germline ends. The CDR3 contains 12 residues. Germline V gene data show CDR1 as SGHDT and CDR2 as YYEEEE. For the CDR3, the DNA is TGTGCCAGCAGCTCCAGCTCCTACGAGCAGTACGTC. This codes for CASSSSSYEQYV.

V gene TRBV12-3 or TRBV12-4 combines with J gene TRBJ2-5; the D gene is possibly TRBD2 (6 bases). V lost 4 bases, J lost 1 base, and 25 bases lay in between. The CDR3 loop spans 19 amino acids. This CDR3 reads CASSSPGRDRASLQETQYF. As DNA, the CDR3 is TGTGCCAGCAGTTCCCCCGGGAGAGACCGCGCATCCCTCCAAGAGACCCAGTACTTC.

This clonotype was counted a few times. The chain employs TRBV12-3 or TRBV12-4 and TRBJ2-1, with TRBD2 as a possible D gene (6 bases). V lost 7 bases and J lost 4, with 20 bases in between. The CDR3 is 16 amino acids. The CDR3 region is CASNSFGAGIYNEQFF. The DNA for the CDR3 is TGTGCCAGCAACTCTTTCGGGGCGGGGATATACAATGAGCAGTTCTTC.

The table lists this clonotype with a few counts. The rearrangement uses TRBV27 and TRBJ2-3; no reliable D call. Germline V gene sequence: CDR1 MNHEY, CDR2 SMNVEV (reference sequence). This CDR3 region has 15 residues. V was trimmed by 3 bases and J by 2 bases, leaving 12 bases between them. The CDR3 region is CASSFGSSFTDTQYF. CDR3 coding DNA: TGTGCCAGCAGTTTTGGTAGCTCCTTCACAGATACGCAGTATTTT.

This clonotype was picked up many times. The chain employs TRBV29-1 and TRBJ2-1; D possibly corresponds to TRBD2 (6 bases). The length of the CDR3 is 11 residues. V was pared by 7 bases and J by 9 bases, with 13 bases between. The germline CDR1 and CDR2 sequences are SQVTM and ANQGSEA. In DNA form, the CDR3 reads TGCAGCGGGACGGTGGGAGGTGAGCAGTTCTTC. Amino acids: CSGTVGGEQFF.

This clonotype turned up a few times. The genes are TRBV28 and TRBJ1-2; 7 positions match TRBD1. The germline gives CDR1 MDHEN, CDR2 SYDVKM. V shed 2 bases and J 4 bases; nucleotides not matched to a gene: 7. This CDR3 has 15 amino acids. CDR3 loop: CASSLKGDSFYGYTF. Here the CDR3 DNA reads TGTGCCAGCAGTTTAAAGGGGGACAGTTTCTATGGCTACACCTTC.

The chain uses TRBV4-1 and TRBJ2-7; D perhaps matches TRBD1 (6 bases). V dropped 0 bases and J dropped 4 bases, with 13 bases sitting between them. From germline, CDR1 is MGHRA and CDR2 YSYEKL. The CDR3 has 15 amino acids. The DNA of the CDR3 is TGCGCCAGCAGCCAAGACCGGGACATCTATTACGAGCAGTACTTC. Translation gives CASSQDRDIYYEQYF.

The chain employs TRBV4-2 and TRBJ2-3, with 11 bases identical to TRBD2. The CDR3 spans 18 residues. Germline values: CDR1 LGHNA, CDR2 YNFKEQ. V trimming: 0 bases; J trimming: 2 bases; junction bases outside the gene matches: 7. The CDR3 sequence: CASSQEWLAGGLTDTQYF. CDR3 DNA sequence: TGTGCCAGCAGCCAAGAATGGCTAGCGGGGGGACTCACAGATACGCAGTATTTT.

This clonotype was recorded a few times. The rearrangement uses TRBV5-1 and TRBJ2-2; 7 bases agree with TRBD1. This CDR3 is built from 14 residues. V shed 2 bases and J 8 bases; nucleotides not matched to a gene: 6. Per the germline V gene, CDR1 is SGHRS and CDR2 is YFSETQ. For the CDR3, the DNA is TGCGCCAGCAGCTTTGACAGGGTGGAAGGGGAGCTGTTTTTT. Translating it yields CASSFDRVEGELFF.

The genes are TRBV10-3 and TRBJ1-2; TRBD1 agrees at 7 bases. V lost 6 bases to trimming and J lost 0 bases; unmatched junction nucleotides: 10. CDR1 ENHRY and CDR2 SYGVKD come from the germline V gene. The CDR3 length is 16 residues. The CDR3 bases are TGTGCCATCAGCGGAGGGGGCATTCCGGCTAACTATGGCTACACCTTC. Translation: CAISGGGIPANYGYTF.

At least ten counts were recorded for this clonotype. The rearrangement joins TRBV20-1 to TRBJ2-7; 11 bases are a match to TRBD2. This CDR3 comprises 16 residues. Germline trimming cut 2 bases from V and 3 bases from J; bases unmatched to any gene: 9. The germline V gene has CDR1 DFQATT and CDR2 SNEGSKA (reference sequence). The CDR3 DNA reads as TGCAGTGCTAGATCCAGACTAGCGGGAAGCGGCTACGAGCAGTACTTC. The encoded protein is CSARSRLAGSGYEQYF.

Many counts were recorded for this clonotype. This chain joins TRBV6-2 or TRBV6-3 and TRBJ2-3, with D maybe TRBD2 (5 bases). The ends were cut back, 2 bases at V and 3 bases at J, with 9 bases in the middle. Germline CDR1 is MNHEY and CDR2 is SVGEGT. The CDR3 is made up of 14 amino acids. CDR3 nucleotide sequence: TGTGCCAGCAGTTACGCAGGCGGGACAGATACGCAGTATTTT. This codes for CASSYAGGTDTQYF.

To note about this clonotype: The junction and the germline gene differ at one end; a read error may be behind it. This rearrangement joins TRBV3-1 to TRBJ2-7, with 8 bases that match TRBD1. This CDR3 is built from 15 residues. Germline V gene data show CDR1 as LGHDT and CDR2 as YNNKEL (reference sequence). CDR3 sequence reads: CASSQDQGAGYEQHF. The CDR3 nucleotides read TGTGCCAGCAGCCAAGATCAGGGGGCAGGCTACGAGCAGCACTTC.